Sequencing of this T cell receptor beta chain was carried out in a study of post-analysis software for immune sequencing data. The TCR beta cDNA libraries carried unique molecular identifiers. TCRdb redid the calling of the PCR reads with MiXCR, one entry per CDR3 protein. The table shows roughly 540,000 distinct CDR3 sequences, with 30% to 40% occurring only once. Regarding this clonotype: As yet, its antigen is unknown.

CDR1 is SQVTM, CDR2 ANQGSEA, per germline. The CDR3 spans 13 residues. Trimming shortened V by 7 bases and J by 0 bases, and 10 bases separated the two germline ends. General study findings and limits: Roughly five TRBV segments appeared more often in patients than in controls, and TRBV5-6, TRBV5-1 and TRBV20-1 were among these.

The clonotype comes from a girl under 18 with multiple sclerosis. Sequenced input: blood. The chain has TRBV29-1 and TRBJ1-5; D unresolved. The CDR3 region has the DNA TGCAGCGCCGCTCGGGGTAGCAATCAGCCCCAGCATTTT. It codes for CSAARGSNQPQHF.